This T cell receptor beta chain emerged from a study of radiotherapy plus CTLA-4 blockade in lung cancer. Study as a whole: Across the patients, objective responses occurred in 18%, and disease control in roughly 31%. Findings and caveats of the study: Early blood T cell clone dynamics reportedly forecast response best, with interferon-beta.

The sample holds a few counts of this clone. The antigen is not known. The table came from immunoSEQ multiplex PCR; TCRdb's copy has only in-frame clones and leaves some out. The table shows 50,000 to 65,000 clones, with approximately 82% occurring only once. The CDR3 has 13 residues. Germline V gene sequence: CDR1 SGDLS, CDR2 YYNGEE. The ends were cut back, 0 bases at V and 11 bases at J, with 13 bases in the middle. The source of this sequence is a human donor with non-small cell lung cancer whose response to radiotherapy plus ipilimumab could not be evaluated. The chain is built from TRBV9 and TRBJ2-3; possibly TRBD2 for D (7 bases). Here the sequenced sample was peripheral blood, taken from a patient treated with radiotherapy plus ipilimumab. The CDR3 protein is CASSVDWEGGQYF. CDR3 nucleotides: TGTGCCAGCAGCGTAGACTGGGAGGGGGGGCAGTATTTT.